This T cell receptor (beta chain) comes out of a study of T cell changes during pregnancy in multiple sclerosis. In its sample, this clone ranks as medium-sized. Germline assignment: CDR1 SGHRS and CDR2 YFSETQ. CDR3 length equals 13 residues. With 5 bases removed from V and 8 bases from J, the gap between germline ends came to 16 bases. Method: immunoSEQ multiplex PCR; TCRdb's copy keeps in-frame clones and lacks some. Found here are approximately 63,000 clones, 85% to 95% of them singletons; the top ten hold roughly 2.1%. This receptor was identified in a female donor in good health, enrolled as a control in a pregnancy study. Sequenced here: peripheral blood, sampled in the third trimester of pregnancy. The chain uses TRBV5-1 and TRBJ1-2; D may be TRBD1 (6 bases). The CDR3 is CASRDSIGNGYTF. The CDR3 coding sequence is TGCGCCAGCAGGGACAGTATAGGGAACGGCTACACCTTC.